This is a list of T cell receptor beta chains from one sample in a study of CD4 T cells in relation to SARS-CoV-2 and coronaviruses. No antigens are known for them. TCRdb's table, derived via immunoSEQ multiplex PCR, lists solely in-frame clones and lacks some. Of about 21,000 clones in the sample, 74% are singletons; the top ten hold approximately 13%. Input material: CD4+ T cells from PBMCs, cultured in vitro. Every receptor here comes from a human donor in good health. Both conserved end residues are part of each CDR3. The D gene is left open where the match is weak. Expanded clones get a size class; other rows say once, few or many, or leave the size out.

clone size: few; V gene: TRBV7-9; J gene: TRBJ2-3; D gene: TRBD1; CDR3 protein: CASSLLGTGADTQYF; CDR3 DNA: TGTGCCAGCAGCTTGCTGGGGACAGGGGCAGATACGCAGTATTTT
clone size: .; V gene: TRBV11-2; J gene: TRBJ2-1; D gene: TRBD2; CDR3 protein: CASSLVGSGRGSSYNEQFF; CDR3 DNA: TGTGCCAGCAGCTTAGTCGGTAGCGGGAGGGGTAGCTCCTACAATGAGCAGTTCTTC
clone size: .; V gene: TRBV29-1; J gene: TRBJ2-7; D gene: .; CDR3 protein: CSVGQVPSSYEQYF; CDR3 DNA: TGCAGCGTTGGACAGGTCCCAAGCTCCTACGAGCAGTACTTC
clone size: .; V gene: TRBV10-3; J gene: TRBJ1-2; D gene: .; CDR3 protein: CAISVGHGYTF; CDR3 DNA: TGTGCCATCAGTGTCGGGCATGGCTACACCTTC
clone size: once; V gene: TRBV12-5; J gene: TRBJ2-3; D gene: TRBD2; CDR3 protein: CASGPRLAGEVTQYF; CDR3 DNA: TGTGCTAGTGGGCCTCGACTAGCGGGAGAGGTTACGCAGTATTTT
clone size: .; V gene: TRBV6-5; J gene: TRBJ1-4; D gene: TRBD1; CDR3 protein: CASSRDRAEKLFF; CDR3 DNA: TGTGCCAGCAGTCGGGACAGGGCTGAAAAACTGTTTTTT
clone size: .; V gene: TRBV5-1; J gene: TRBJ2-2; D gene: .; CDR3 protein: CASKQGNTGELFF; CDR3 DNA: TGCGCCAGTAAACAGGGAAACACCGGGGAGCTGTTTTTT
clone size: .; V gene: TRBV30; J gene: TRBJ2-7; D gene: .; CDR3 protein: CAWTVAGPSSYEQYF; CDR3 DNA: TGTGCCTGGACGGTTGCGGGGCCAAGTTCCTACGAGCAGTACTTC
clone size: .; V gene: TRBV7-3; J gene: TRBJ2-7; D gene: .; CDR3 protein: CASSPTGRHTTHEQYF; CDR3 DNA: TGTGCCAGCAGCCCAACTGGGCGGCATACCACCCACGAGCAGTACTTC
clone size: once; V gene: TRBV10-3; J gene: TRBJ2-1; D gene: .; CDR3 protein: CAISDLGSLRNNEQFF; CDR3 DNA: TGTGCCATCAGTGATTTAGGCTCTCTGCGGAATAATGAGCAGTTCTTC
clone size: once; V gene: TRBV20-1; J gene: TRBJ2-7; D gene: TRBD2; CDR3 protein: CSASSSGKSRSEQYF; CDR3 DNA: TGCAGTGCTAGTTCCAGCGGGAAGTCCCGAAGCGAGCAGTACTTC
clone size: .; V gene: TRBV2; J gene: TRBJ2-1; D gene: .; CDR3 protein: CASSGSYSVDEQFF; CDR3 DNA: TGTGCCAGCAGTGGAAGTTACAGCGTAGATGAGCAGTTCTTC
clone size: .; V gene: TRBV14; J gene: TRBJ2-6; D gene: TRBD1; CDR3 protein: CASSRGQGSGANVLTF; CDR3 DNA: TGTGCCAGCAGCCGGGGACAGGGCTCTGGGGCCAACGTCCTGACTTTC
clone size: .; V gene: TRBV25-1; J gene: TRBJ2-4; D gene: .; CDR3 protein: CASSEYRGNIQYF; CDR3 DNA: TGTGCCAGCAGTGAATATCGGGGAAACATTCAGTACTTC
clone size: .; V gene: TRBV18; J gene: TRBJ2-3; D gene: .; CDR3 protein: CASSPVPSSLSTDTQYF; CDR3 DNA: TGTGCCAGCTCACCGGTACCTAGTAGCCTTAGCACAGATACGCAGTATTTT
clone size: .; V gene: TRBV4-2; J gene: TRBJ2-7; D gene: TRBD2; CDR3 protein: CASSQASGSESYEQYF; CDR3 DNA: TGTGCCAGCAGCCAGGCTAGCGGGAGCGAATCCTACGAGCAGTACTTC
clone size: .; V gene: TRBV9; J gene: TRBJ2-1; D gene: .; CDR3 protein: CASSVGGTLNEQFF; CDR3 DNA: TGTGCCAGCAGCGTAGGCGGGACCCTCAATGAGCAGTTCTTC
clone size: .; V gene: TRBV2; J gene: TRBJ1-2; D gene: .; CDR3 protein: CASSEAWGSDGYTF; CDR3 DNA: TGTGCCAGCAGTGAAGCGTGGGGTTCCGATGGCTACACCTTC
clone size: .; V gene: TRBV28; J gene: TRBJ1-1; D gene: .; CDR3 protein: CASSFGGLSTEAFF; CDR3 DNA: TGTGCCAGCAGTTTCGGGGGTTTGTCCACTGAAGCTTTCTTT
clone size: .; V gene: TRBV11-3; J gene: TRBJ1-3; D gene: .; CDR3 protein: CASSPGQGPGNTIYF; CDR3 DNA: TGTGCCAGCAGTCCGGGGCAGGGACCAGGAAACACCATATATTTT
clone size: .; V gene: TRBV4-1; J gene: TRBJ2-3; D gene: .; CDR3 protein: CASSQDGPTRTDTQYF; CDR3 DNA: TGCGCCAGCAGCCAAGATGGACCGACCCGCACAGATACGCAGTATTTT
clone size: .; V gene: TRBV28; J gene: TRBJ2-7; D gene: TRBD1; CDR3 protein: CASSRRDRFYEQYF; CDR3 DNA: TGTGCCAGCAGCCGCCGGGACAGGTTCTACGAGCAGTACTTC
clone size: few; V gene: TRBV2; J gene: TRBJ1-6; D gene: TRBD1; CDR3 protein: CASSAGTGPNSPLHF; CDR3 DNA: TGTGCCAGCAGCGCGGGGACAGGACCCAATTCACCCCTCCACTTT
clone size: .; V gene: TRBV19; J gene: TRBJ1-2; D gene: TRBD1; CDR3 protein: CASSDRGTGVGGYTF; CDR3 DNA: TGTGCCAGTAGTGACCGTGGGACAGGGGTAGGTGGCTACACCTTC
clone size: .; V gene: TRBV23-1; J gene: TRBJ1-1; D gene: .; CDR3 protein: CASSQSLWGGNTEAFF; CDR3 DNA: TGCGCCAGCAGTCAATCGCTTTGGGGGGGCAACACTGAAGCTTTCTTT
clone size: .; V gene: TRBV6-5; J gene: TRBJ2-7; D gene: TRBD1; CDR3 protein: CASRGQGRGHEQYF; CDR3 DNA: TGTGCCAGCAGAGGACAGGGCCGTGGACACGAGCAGTACTTC
clone size: .; V gene: TRBV3-1/TRBV3-2; J gene: TRBJ2-5; D gene: TRBD1; CDR3 protein: CAAGARRPWTGTVVFLEYF; CDR3 DNA: TGTGCCGCAGGGGCAAGGCGTCCCTGGACCGGGACAGTAGTATTTTTGGAGTACTTC
clone size: .; V gene: TRBV2; J gene: TRBJ2-2; D gene: TRBD1; CDR3 protein: CASSDPGTGATGELFF; CDR3 DNA: TGTGCCAGCAGCGACCCGGGGACAGGGGCCACCGGGGAGCTGTTTTTT
clone size: .; V gene: TRBV15; J gene: TRBJ2-3; D gene: TRBD2; CDR3 protein: CATSRRLAESTDTQYF; CDR3 DNA: TGTGCCACCAGCAGAAGACTAGCGGAAAGCACAGATACGCAGTATTTT
clone size: .; V gene: TRBV3-1/TRBV3-2; J gene: TRBJ1-1; D gene: .; CDR3 protein: CASSQERVLGNTEAFF; CDR3 DNA: TGTGCCAGCAGCCAAGAGAGGGTCCTTGGGAACACTGAAGCTTTCTTT
clone size: .; V gene: TRBV21-1; J gene: TRBJ1-5; D gene: .; CDR3 protein: CASSPGQGSNQPQHF; CDR3 DNA: TGTGCCAGCAGCCCCGGACAGGGTAGCAATCAGCCCCAGCATTTT
clone size: .; V gene: TRBV11-2; J gene: TRBJ2-7; D gene: TRBD1; CDR3 protein: CASRAPGQSYEQYF; CDR3 DNA: TGTGCCAGCAGGGCACCGGGACAGTCCTACGAGCAGTACTTC
clone size: .; V gene: TRBV24-1; J gene: TRBJ2-5; D gene: TRBD2; CDR3 protein: CATMASGRAPETQYF; CDR3 DNA: TGTGCCACCATGGCTAGCGGGAGGGCTCCCGAGACCCAGTACTTC
clone size: .; V gene: TRBV7-9; J gene: TRBJ2-5; D gene: TRBD2; CDR3 protein: CASTTSGQETQYF; CDR3 DNA: TGTGCCAGCACGACTAGCGGCCAAGAGACCCAGTACTTC
clone size: .; V gene: TRBV7-6; J gene: TRBJ2-1; D gene: .; CDR3 protein: CASSLEGRGNNEQFF; CDR3 DNA: TGTGCCAGCAGCTTAGAAGGAAGGGGCAACAATGAGCAGTTCTTC
clone size: once; V gene: TRBV28; J gene: TRBJ1-2; D gene: .; CDR3 protein: CASSQRVYGYTF; CDR3 DNA: TGTGCCAGCAGCCAACGAGTCTATGGCTACACCTTC
clone size: .; V gene: TRBV3-1/TRBV3-2; J gene: TRBJ2-5; D gene: TRBD1; CDR3 protein: CASSQGQGGDETQYF; CDR3 DNA: TGTGCCAGCAGCCAAGGACAGGGGGGGGATGAGACCCAGTACTTC
clone size: .; V gene: TRBV7-9; J gene: TRBJ2-5; D gene: TRBD1; CDR3 protein: CASMTGVRETQYF; CDR3 DNA: TGTGCCAGCATGACAGGGGTGAGGGAGACCCAGTACTTC
clone size: .; V gene: TRBV24-1; J gene: TRBJ2-2; D gene: .; CDR3 protein: CATGLANTGELFF; CDR3 DNA: TGTGCCACCGGGCTCGCGAACACCGGGGAGCTGTTTTTT
clone size: .; V gene: TRBV30; J gene: TRBJ1-3; D gene: .; CDR3 protein: CAWGPGNTIYF; CDR3 DNA: TGTGCCTGGGGCCCTGGAAACACCATATATTTT
clone size: .; V gene: TRBV2; J gene: TRBJ1-1; D gene: TRBD1; CDR3 protein: CASRGRGPANTEAFF; CDR3 DNA: TGTGCCAGCAGGGGGAGGGGGCCGGCGAACACTGAAGCTTTCTTT
clone size: .; V gene: TRBV28; J gene: TRBJ1-5; D gene: .; CDR3 protein: CASSQPGAGSNQPQHF; CDR3 DNA: TGTGCCAGCAGCCAACCAGGGGCTGGGAGCAATCAGCCCCAGCATTTT
clone size: .; V gene: TRBV15; J gene: TRBJ1-2; D gene: .; CDR3 protein: CATSRQQGDYGYTF; CDR3 DNA: TGTGCCACCAGCAGACAACAGGGCGACTATGGCTACACCTTC
clone size: .; V gene: TRBV19; J gene: TRBJ2-7; D gene: TRBD1; CDR3 protein: CASSTPSGTGGVPFDEQYF; CDR3 DNA: TGTGCCAGTAGTACCCCTAGCGGGACAGGGGGAGTCCCGTTTGACGAGCAGTACTTC